This T cell receptor beta chain stems from a study of blood T cell repertoires in COVID-19. Study as a whole: The samples span acute and convalescent COVID-19 from the United States, Italy and Spain. From T cells, B-cell-depleted T cells, or PBMCs came the material, which was cDNA or gDNA.

Per germline, CDR1 PRHDT and CDR2 FYEKMQ (reference sequence). This CDR3 contains 14 residues. In the case of this clone: A read error may account for a junction end that differs from germline.

As originally analysed: Estimation of nucleated cell counts was performed using reference gene primer amplification. Assay used: immunoSEQ multiplex PCR; TCRdb lists only in-frame clones, some missing. V and J calls and clone size are given by that table; D and trimming were obtained from the DNA. The sample consists of roughly 230,000 clones, approximately 88% of them appearing once. The V gene is TRBV13, the J gene TRBJ2-3, with TRBD2 identical over 11 bases. The material sequenced was peripheral blood. The receptor comes from a human donor in a cohort sampled during active COVID-19. CDR3 DNA: TGTGCCAGCAGGTTAGCGGGGGGGCCTATTACGCAGTATTTT. Encoded protein: CASRLAGGPITQYF.